One and the same sample provided the 13 T cell receptor beta chains below, sequenced in a study of OX40 agonist ivuxolimab in advanced cancers. Profiled with immunoSEQ multiplex PCR; TCRdb holds only in-frame clones, not every one. This table holds about 66,000 clones, 91% found once. The material sequenced was CD4+ or CD8+ T cells sorted from blood, taken in a trial of the OX40 agonist ivuxolimab. These receptor sequences come from an adult with an advanced solid tumor such as melanoma, head and neck, liver or kidney cancer.

The gene calls are TRBV7-3 and TRBJ2-1, with TRBD1 matching 9 bases. Trimming at V came to 5 bases and at J to 7 bases, leaving 6 bases not matched to a gene. Per germline, CDR1 SGHTA and CDR2 FQGTGA. The CDR3 has 14 amino acids. CDR3 sequence reads: CASSPQGQGNEQFF. The CDR3 nucleotides are TGTGCCAGCAGCCCCCAGGGACAGGGTAATGAGCAGTTCTTC.

The rearrangement joins TRBV27 to TRBJ2-1; 16 bases fit TRBD2. CDR1 and CDR2 (germline): MNHEY, SMNVEV (reference sequence). This CDR3 has 18 amino acids. Trimming removed 5 bases from V and 0 bases from J; junction bases left unmatched: 4. Written as DNA, the CDR3 is TGTGCCAGCAGTACCGGGACTAGCGGGAGGGGCTCCTACAATGAGCAGTTCTTC. Encoded protein: CASSTGTSGRGSYNEQFF.

V usage is TRBV5-4 and J usage is TRBJ2-1, with D tentatively TRBD1 (5 bases). Germline assignment: CDR1 SGHNT and CDR2 YYREEE (reference sequence). V was cut by 0 bases and J by 4 bases, with 11 bases left in between. CDR3 length equals 15 residues. The CDR3 sequence is CASSLVRTSYNEQFF. The CDR3 DNA is TGTGCCAGCAGCTTGGTACGGACATCATACAATGAGCAGTTCTTC.

This clone was seen a single time. The chain is built from TRBV6-5 and TRBJ1-1; D remains unclear. Germline lookup yields CDR1 MNHEY and CDR2 SVGAGI. V lost 7 bases to trimming and J lost 1 base, with 13 bases between them. The CDR3 loop spans 14 amino acids. CDR3 region: CASTRAAQNTEAFF. In DNA form, the CDR3 reads TGTGCCAGCACCCGGGCAGCCCAGAACACTGAAGCTTTCTTT.

This chain uses TRBV7-2 with TRBJ2-1, with D perhaps TRBD2 (6 bases). The germline V and J ends were trimmed by 5 bases and 6 bases, with 11 bases remaining between them. CDR3 size: 13 residues. Germline-derived CDR1 and CDR2 are SGHTA and FQGNSA. In DNA form, the CDR3 reads TGTGCCAGCAGCAAGCGGGCGTCCAATGAGCAGTTCTTC. Translated, it gives CASSKRASNEQFF.

The chain employs TRBV7-3 and TRBJ2-2; D remains ambiguous. Germline CDR1 is SGHTA and CDR2 is FQGTGA. The CDR3 consists of 13 residues. The V and J ends lost 4 bases and 6 bases respectively, with 9 bases between them. The CDR3 DNA is TGTGCCAGCAGCTCGCTAGGGTCCGGGGAGCTGTTTTTT. Its protein product is CASSSLGSGELFF.

J is TRBJ2-7 and V is TRBV6-5, with TRBD1 identical over 7 bases. This CDR3 comprises 14 residues. Germline V gene data show CDR1 as MNHEY and CDR2 as SVGAGI. V shed 7 bases and J 2 bases; nucleotides not matched to a gene: 8. CDR3 DNA: TGTGCCAGCAAGACAGGGCCTAGACCCTACGAGCAGTACTTC. Translated: CASKTGPRPYEQYF.

DNA for the CDR3: TGTGCCAGCAGCTTAGCCGTTACCGGGGAGCTGTTTTTT. Protein product: CASSLAVTGELFF. The V gene is TRBV7-8, the J gene TRBJ2-2; D not certain. From germline, CDR1 is SGHVS and CDR2 FQNEAQ. This CDR3 comprises 13 residues. The germline V and J ends were trimmed by 0 bases and 5 bases, with 4 bases remaining between them.

The chain couples TRBV13 to TRBJ2-1; tentatively, D is TRBD2 (6 bases). The CDR3 has 15 amino acids. Germline V lookup: CDR1 PRHDT, CDR2 FYEKMQ (reference sequence). With 7 bases removed from V and 5 bases from J, the gap between germline ends came to 18 bases. Here the CDR3 reads CASTATGLLNNEQFF. CDR3 sequence (DNA): TGTGCCAGCACTGCAACGGGACTGCTTAACAATGAGCAGTTCTTC.

The genes are TRBV7-2 and TRBJ2-7, with D unresolved. Per germline, CDR1 SGHTA and CDR2 FQGNSA. The CDR3 sequence is 12 residues long. The V gene lost 8 bases and the J gene lost 2 bases, with 10 bases spanning the gap. The CDR3, as DNA: TGTGCCAGCCTAAAGCAGCCCTACGAGCAGTACTTC. The encoded protein is CASLKQPYEQYF.

The J gene is TRBJ2-5, the V gene TRBV7-2; perhaps TRBD1 as D (5 bases). With 1 base removed from V and 5 bases from J, the gap between germline ends came to 14 bases. Germline values: CDR1 SGHTA, CDR2 FQGNSA. The CDR3 is 15 amino acids. The CDR3 DNA sequence: TGTGCCAGCAGCTTAGACAGCTGGGGCTCCGAGACCCAGTACTTC. It codes for CASSLDSWGSETQYF.

Only one count was recorded for this clone. The rearrangement links TRBV11-3 to TRBJ1-5; D might be TRBD1 (6 bases). Per the germline V gene, CDR1 is SGHNT and CDR2 is YENEEA. The CDR3 spans 15 residues. V was cut by 5 bases and J by 2 bases, with 13 bases left in between. The CDR3 is CASSGDRQGNQPQHF. DNA of the CDR3: TGTGCCAGCAGCGGTGACAGACAGGGCAATCAGCCCCAGCATTTT. The full variable domain, with the rest looked up from reference TRBV11-3 and TRBJ1-5, is EAGVVQSPRYKIIEKKQPVAFWCNPISGHNTLYWYLQNLGQGPELLIRYENEEAVDDSQLPKDRFSAERLKGVDSTLKIQPAELGDSAVYLCASSGDRQGNQPQHFGDGTRLSIL.

V usage is TRBV11-2 and J usage is TRBJ2-6; D might be TRBD1 (5 bases). This CDR3 region has 16 residues. Germline-derived CDR1 and CDR2 are SGHAT and FQNNGV. V was trimmed by 5 bases and J by 2 bases, leaving 13 bases between them. CDR3 protein: CASSLPPGTGANVLTF. CDR3 DNA sequence: TGTGCCAGCAGCCTACCCCCAGGGACTGGGGCCAACGTCCTGACTTTC.